These 15 T cell receptor beta chains were all obtained from the same sample, sequenced in a study of T cell responses to AZD1222 COVID-19 vaccine (dated by TCRdb to 2020 to 2022). Library creation used the immunoSEQ multiplex PCR assay. The clones in this table, taken by TCRdb from immuneACCESS, are in-frame only. Not every clone is retained; where verified, under half of the shortfall comes from an unresolved V gene, and the cause of the rest is unknown. Counted in this sample were around 96,000 clones; around nine tenths of them appeared once. The ten largest clones take up 9.5% to 13% of the sample. The time point label corresponds to: about 28 days (+/-7) after the second vaccine dose. This material consisted of peripheral blood, taken 28 days after the second AZD1222 dose. The receptor source for this set is an adult who received the AZD1222 COVID-19 vaccine.

J is TRBJ2-7 and V is TRBV28; D perhaps matches TRBD1 (6 bases). Germline V gene sequence: CDR1 MDHEN, CDR2 SYDVKM. The V and J ends lost 6 bases and 9 bases respectively, with 12 bases between them. The CDR3 loop spans 11 amino acids. CDR3 in amino acids: CASSVTGLQYF. CDR3 DNA sequence: TGTGCCAGCAGCGTAACAGGGTTGCAGTACTTC.

The chain recombines TRBV29-1 with TRBJ1-2; 9 bases agree with TRBD1. With V trimmed by 5 bases and J by 7 bases, 14 bases remained unmatched. CDR1 is SQVTM, CDR2 ANQGSEA, per germline. CDR3 length equals 15 residues. CDR3 in DNA: TGCAGCGTTCAACAAAGCCCCGGGACAGGGTTTGGCTACACCTTC. It specifies CSVQQSPGTGFGYTF.

This chain links TRBV6-5 with TRBJ1-1; 9 nucleotides match TRBD1. This CDR3 comprises 13 residues. The V and J ends lost 7 bases and 6 bases, in that order; junction bases with no gene match: 6. Germline loops: CDR1 MNHEY, CDR2 SVGAGI. CDR3 in DNA: TGTGCCAGCATTCTGACAGGGGGGGCTGAAGCTTTCTTT. This codes for CASILTGGAEAFF.

The chain couples TRBV5-1 to TRBJ1-1; 11 bases fit TRBD1. Germline assignment: CDR1 SGHRS and CDR2 YFSETQ. V lost 4 bases and J lost 4; bases outside the gene matches: 3. The CDR3 has 14 amino acids. CDR3 loop: CASSQGTGGTEAFF. The CDR3 DNA is TGCGCCAGCAGCCAGGGGACAGGGGGCACTGAAGCTTTCTTT.

The rearrangement uses TRBV5-8 and TRBJ2-2, with 7 positions matching TRBD1. J gave up 3 bases and V 5 bases, and 7 bases lay outside the gene matches. The CDR3 has 15 residues. Germline CDR1 reads SGHTS; CDR2 reads YDEGEE. CDR3 residues: CASRRTGAYTGELFF. For the CDR3, the DNA is TGTGCCAGCAGAAGGACAGGAGCATACACCGGGGAGCTGTTTTTT.

The rearrangement links TRBV30 to TRBJ1-5, with 10 bases identical to TRBD1. This CDR3 has 13 residues. The V and J ends lost 2 bases and 6 bases, in that order; junction bases with no gene match: 1. Germline values: CDR1 GTSNPN, CDR2 SVGIG (reference sequence). CDR3 residues: CAWSRTGGQPQHF. Written as DNA, the CDR3 is TGTGCCTGGAGTCGGACAGGGGGTCAGCCCCAGCATTTT.

The rearrangement joins TRBV11-2 to TRBJ2-2, with TRBD2 matching over 8 bases. CDR3 length: 18 amino acids. V lost 3 bases, J lost 0 bases, and 9 bases stayed unmatched. CDR1 SGHAT and CDR2 FQNNGV come from the germline V gene. The CDR3 is CASSFMELSGTNTGELFF. Written as DNA, the CDR3 is TGTGCCAGCAGCTTCATGGAACTTAGCGGGACGAACACCGGGGAGCTGTTTTTT.

This sequence joins TRBV10-3 and TRBJ2-1; TRBD1 might be the D (5 bases). This CDR3 has 15 residues. Per germline, CDR1 ENHRY and CDR2 SYGVKD. V dropped 0 bases and J dropped 1 base, with 7 bases sitting between them. The chain's CDR3 is CAISESAGSYNEQFF. The CDR3 DNA reads as TGTGCCATCAGTGAGTCAGCAGGGTCCTACAATGAGCAGTTCTTC.

This clone was detected only once. This chain links TRBV6-4 with TRBJ2-1, with D unclear. The CDR3 has 15 amino acids. V was clipped by 3 bases and J by 2 bases, with 11 bases between them. CDR1 MRHNA and CDR2 SNTAGT come from the germline V gene. The CDR3 region is CASSENGGAYNEQFF. The CDR3 DNA reads TGTGCCAGCAGTGAAAACGGTGGCGCCTACAATGAGCAGTTCTTC.

The J gene is TRBJ1-3, the V gene TRBV7-9; 7 bases fit TRBD1. Germline trimming cut 5 bases from V and 4 bases from J; bases unmatched to any gene: 11. Germline loops: CDR1 SEHNR, CDR2 FQNEAQ (reference sequence). The CDR3 consists of 16 residues. Here the CDR3 reads CASSPTGTVGGNTIYF. The CDR3 DNA reads as TGTGCCAGCAGCCCCACTGGGACAGTTGGAGGAAACACCATATATTTT. Full variable domain (outside the CDR3, taken from reference TRBV7-9 and TRBJ1-3): DTGVSQNPRHKITKRGQNVTFRCDPISEHNRLYWYRQTLGQGPEFLTYFQNEAQLEKSRLLSDRFSAERPKGSFSTLEIQRTEQGDSAMYLCASSPTGTVGGNTIYFGEGSWLTVV.

The chain has TRBV19 and TRBJ2-2, with D unclear. Trimming left V 6 bases short and J 6 bases short, with 8 bases between. CDR1 is LNHDA and CDR2 is SQIVND in the germline V gene (reference sequence). This CDR3 comprises 12 residues. CDR3 DNA: TGTGCCAGTAGGGGGTTCGCCGGGGAGCTGTTTTTT. Translated: CASRGFAGELFF.

The rearrangement joins TRBV5-8 to TRBJ2-1, with 11 bases identical to TRBD2. Germline V CDR1 and CDR2: SGHTS, YDEGEE. The V and J ends lost 5 bases and 6 bases, in that order; junction bases with no gene match: 13. The CDR3 contains 17 residues. The CDR3 bases are TGTGCCAGCAGTAGGGGAATAGCGGGAGGGCCTGGCAATGAGCAGTTCTTC. This sequence encodes CASSRGIAGGPGNEQFF.

The chain links TRBV12-3 or TRBV12-4 to TRBJ1-2; D possibly corresponds to TRBD1 (5 bases). The CDR3 is 12 residues long. The V end was cut by 8 bases, the J end by 3 bases, with 10 bases between. The CDR3 DNA is TGTGCCAGCCGGAGGGGAGACTATGGCTACACCTTC. Amino acid sequence: CASRRGDYGYTF.

CDR3 bases: TGTGCCAGAAGCGAAAGGCAGGGGTCGCGTAATGGCTACACCTTC. Protein product: CARSERQGSRNGYTF. The rearrangement uses TRBV7-5 and TRBJ1-2; the D segment call TRBD1 is taken from the table without a DNA check. TRBV7-5 has pseudogene status. The CDR3 spans 15 residues.

The chain recombines TRBV11-2 with TRBJ2-7, with 7 nucleotides matching TRBD2. From germline, CDR1 is SGHAT and CDR2 FQNNGV. CDR3 length equals 14 residues. The ends lost 8 bases at V and 3 bases at J; junction bases unmatched: 10. CDR3 DNA: TGTGCCAGCTGCAGGGAGGGTGGGGTCTACGAGCAGTACTTC. Its protein is CASCREGGVYEQYF. The whole variable domain, remainder taken from reference TRBV11-2 and TRBJ2-7, is EAGVAQSPRYKIIEKRQSVAFWCNPISGHATLYWYQQILGQGPKLLIQFQNNGVVDDSQLPKDRFSAERLKGVDSTLKIQPAKLEDSAVYLCASCREGGVYEQYFGPGTRLTVT.